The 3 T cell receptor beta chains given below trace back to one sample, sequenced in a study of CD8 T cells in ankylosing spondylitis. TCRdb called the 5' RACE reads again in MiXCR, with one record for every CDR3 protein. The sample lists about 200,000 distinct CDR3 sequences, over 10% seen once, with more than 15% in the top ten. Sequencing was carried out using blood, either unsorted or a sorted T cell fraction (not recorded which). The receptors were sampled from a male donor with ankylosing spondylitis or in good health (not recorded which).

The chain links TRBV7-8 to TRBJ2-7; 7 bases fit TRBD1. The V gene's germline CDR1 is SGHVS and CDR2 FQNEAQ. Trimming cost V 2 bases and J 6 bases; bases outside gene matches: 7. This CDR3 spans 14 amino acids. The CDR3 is CASSLPTGFLEQYF. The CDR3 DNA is TGTGCCAGCAGCTTACCGACAGGGTTTCTCGAGCAGTACTTC.

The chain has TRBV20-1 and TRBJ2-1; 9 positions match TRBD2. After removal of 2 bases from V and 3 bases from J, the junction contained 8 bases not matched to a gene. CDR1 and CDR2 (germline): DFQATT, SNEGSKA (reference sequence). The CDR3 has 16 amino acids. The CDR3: CSARPGLASYYNEQFF. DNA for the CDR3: TGCAGTGCTAGACCGGGACTAGCTTCCTACTACAATGAGCAGTTCTTC.

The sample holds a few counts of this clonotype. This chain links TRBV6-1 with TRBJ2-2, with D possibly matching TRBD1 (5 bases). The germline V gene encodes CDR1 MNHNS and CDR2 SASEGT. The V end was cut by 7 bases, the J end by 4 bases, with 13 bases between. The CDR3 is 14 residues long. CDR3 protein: CASKPSRVTGELFF. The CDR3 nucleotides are TGTGCCAGCAAACCCAGCAGGGTCACCGGGGAGCTGTTTTTT.